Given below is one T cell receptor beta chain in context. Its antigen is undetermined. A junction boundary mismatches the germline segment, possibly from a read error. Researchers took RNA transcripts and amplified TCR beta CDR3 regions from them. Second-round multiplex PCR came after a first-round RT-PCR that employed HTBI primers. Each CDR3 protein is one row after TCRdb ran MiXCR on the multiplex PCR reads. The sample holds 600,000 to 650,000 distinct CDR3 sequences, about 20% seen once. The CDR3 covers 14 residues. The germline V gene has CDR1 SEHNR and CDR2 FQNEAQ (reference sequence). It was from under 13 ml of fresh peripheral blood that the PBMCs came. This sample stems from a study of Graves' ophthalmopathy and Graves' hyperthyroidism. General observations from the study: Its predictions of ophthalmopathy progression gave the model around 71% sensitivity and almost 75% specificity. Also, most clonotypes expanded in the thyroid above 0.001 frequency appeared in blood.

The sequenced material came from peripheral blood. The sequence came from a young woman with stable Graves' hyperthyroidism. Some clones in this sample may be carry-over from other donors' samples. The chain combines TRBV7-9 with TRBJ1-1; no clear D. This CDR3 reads CARSLALGDTEAFF. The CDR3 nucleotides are TGTGCCAGAAGCTTGGCCCTGGGCGACACTGAAGCTTTCTTT.